This TCR beta chain derives from a study of cytomegalovirus exposure and HLA in healthy donors. Looking at the study overall: HLA-typed donors were the source of 82 million or so unique TCRs, which an early data release held. Out of 398 genotyped donors, roughly 80% belonged to the Caucasian-associated ancestry cluster.

In regard to this clone: The antigen remains unidentified.

V gave up 5 bases and J gave up 4 bases, with 15 bases separating them. The CDR3 is made up of 15 amino acids. Looked up from germline, CDR1 is LNHDA and CDR2 is SQIVND (reference sequence). 60 Vbeta and 13 Jbeta primers were used in PCR. Profiling relied on immunoSEQ multiplex PCR, and the TCRdb table lists in-frame clones only, not all of them. The table lists 150,000 to 200,000 clones, roughly 70% of them singletons, with roughly 3% in the top ten. General study results and limits: The authors listed approximately 150 TCR beta chains as cytomegalovirus-associated. While the bulk of TCR sequences proved rare, some public TCRs turned up in many donors.

The gene calls are TRBV19 and TRBJ1-5; a possible D gene is TRBD1 (6 bases). The TCR was taken from a male donor in good health and CMV-seronegative. The sequenced material came from PBMCs. The CDR3 protein is CASSSRGGRNQPQHF. The DNA of the CDR3 is TGTGCCAGTAGTTCTAGGGGGGGGCGGAATCAGCCCCAGCATTTT.